One sample yielded the 20 T cell receptor beta chains listed below, sequenced in a study of cytomegalovirus exposure and HLA in healthy donors. Data came from immunoSEQ multiplex PCR; TCRdb stores just in-frame clones and leaves some out. The sample lists 200,000 to 250,000 clones, 75% to 90% occurring once. The specimen was PBMCs. Receptor source: a woman in her 30s in good health and CMV-seropositive.

The chain recombines TRBV9 with TRBJ2-1; 9 bases line up with TRBD1. The V segment lost 0 bases and the J segment 5 bases; nucleotides outside the gene matches: 3. There are 15 residues in the CDR3. Germline-derived CDR1 and CDR2 are SGDLS and YYNGEE. Written as DNA, the CDR3 is TGTGCCAGCAGCGTAGGGGGACAGGGTAACAATGAGCAGTTCTTC. Its protein is CASSVGGQGNNEQFF.

The V gene is TRBV13, the J gene TRBJ2-7; D unclear. Germline CDR1 is PRHDT and CDR2 is FYEKMQ (reference sequence). The V end was cut by 4 bases, the J end by 9 bases, with 10 bases between. The CDR3 runs to 11 residues. This CDR3 is CASSSTDSQYF. CDR3 nucleotide sequence: TGTGCCAGCAGCTCTACAGATTCGCAGTACTTC.

The chain employs TRBV5-1 and TRBJ2-1, with 9 bases that match TRBD1. CDR3 size: 15 residues. V gave up 4 bases and J gave up 7 bases; unmatched junction bases: 9. CDR1 SGHRS and CDR2 YFSETQ come from the germline V gene. CDR3 sequence (DNA): TGCGCCAGCAGCACCCGGACAGGGGCAGCGAATGAGCAGTTCTTC. It specifies CASSTRTGAANEQFF.

This rearrangement joins TRBV11-3 to TRBJ2-3; 11 bases agree with TRBD2. Trimming cost V 4 bases and J 0 bases; bases outside gene matches: 3. The CDR3 totals 16 residues. Germline-derived CDR1 and CDR2 are SGHNT and YENEEA. CDR3 coding DNA: TGTGCCAGCAGCTCCGGGACTAGCGGTAGCACAGATACGCAGTATTTT. Its protein is CASSSGTSGSTDTQYF.

The chain combines TRBV4-3 with TRBJ2-7; unclear D gene. The V gene's germline CDR1 is LGHNA and CDR2 YSLEER. The CDR3 consists of 16 residues. V lost 1 base and J lost 3, with 16 bases in between. Written as DNA, the CDR3 is TGCGCCAGCAGCCAAGTGAAAGCTAATCCCATCTACGAGCAGTACTTC. Translating gives CASSQVKANPIYEQYF.

The rearrangement links TRBV4-2 to TRBJ1-5; 7 nucleotides match TRBD1. Germline values: CDR1 LGHNA, CDR2 YNFKEQ. The CDR3 totals 18 residues. Trimming cost V 6 bases and J 0 bases; bases outside gene matches: 14. CDR3 nucleotides: TGTGCCAGCAGTTTCCGTGCAGGGGGGATCCATAGCAATCAGCCCCAGCATTTT. Residues: CASSFRAGGIHSNQPQHF.

The V and J genes are TRBV2 and TRBJ2-7; no definite D call. The CDR3 extends over 11 amino acids. V was trimmed by 7 bases and J by 4 bases, leaving 8 bases between them. CDR1 and CDR2 from the germline V gene are SNHLY and FYNNEI. The CDR3 DNA follows: TGTGCCAGCACCCAGATTTACGAGCAGTACTTC. It encodes CASTQIYEQYF.

The rearrangement joins TRBV15 to TRBJ2-1, with 8 bases aligning to TRBD2. Germline lookup yields CDR1 LNHNV and CDR2 YYDKDF (reference sequence). Trimming took 8 bases from V and 10 from J; bases not matched to a gene: 16. This CDR3 is built from 15 residues. The CDR3 loop reads CATRSGSGSRGEQFF. The CDR3 bases are TGTGCCACCCGAAGCGGAAGCGGGAGCAGGGGAGAGCAGTTCTTC.

This chain connects TRBV29-1 to TRBJ2-2, with D maybe TRBD2 (5 bases). This CDR3 has 12 residues. CDR1 and CDR2 (germline): SQVTM, ANQGSEA. The V end lost 8 bases, the J end lost 6 bases, and 13 bases lay between the germline ends. For the CDR3, the DNA is TGCAGCACATATGCCGGGGCCGGGGAGCTGTTTTTT. It is translated as CSTYAGAGELFF.

This clone is a singleton in its sample. The chain is built from TRBV29-1 and TRBJ2-1, with D possibly TRBD1 on 6 matching bases. Germline V gene lookup returns CDR1 SQVTM and CDR2 ANQGSEA. V lost 6 bases, J lost 6 bases, and 18 bases lay in between. The CDR3 spans 14 residues. CDR3 region: CSVLTGPGVNEQFF. Here the CDR3 DNA reads TGCAGCGTACTGACGGGCCCAGGGGTCAATGAGCAGTTCTTC.

The chain uses TRBV6-1 and TRBJ2-7, with TRBD1 matching over 7 bases. CDR3 length: 12 amino acids. Losses at the gene ends were 10 bases for V and 2 bases for J; bases not matched to a gene: 5. The germline gives CDR1 MNHNS, CDR2 SASEGT. The CDR3 is CAIRDSTYEQYF. In DNA form, the CDR3 reads TGTGCCATCCGGGACAGCACCTACGAGCAGTACTTC.

The chain joins TRBV27 to TRBJ2-7; the D gene is possibly TRBD2 (6 bases). V was shortened by 6 bases and J by 2 bases, with 14 bases between the two germline ends. This CDR3 is built from 14 residues. From germline, CDR1 is MNHEY and CDR2 SMNVEV (reference sequence). Here the CDR3 reads CASRAPGTPYEQYF. In DNA form, the CDR3 reads TGTGCCAGCAGGGCCCCCGGGACTCCCTACGAGCAGTACTTC.

There are a few counts of this clone. V usage is TRBV28 and J usage is TRBJ2-2; TRBD1 is a possible D gene (6 bases). The CDR3 loop spans 16 amino acids. Trimming pared 3 bases from V and 2 bases from J, leaving 13 bases between. Germline CDR1 is MDHEN and CDR2 is SYDVKM. The DNA of the CDR3 is TGTGCCAGCAGTTTGTATTCAGGGGTTAACACCGGGGAGCTGTTTTTT. Protein: CASSLYSGVNTGELFF.

The chain recombines TRBV30 with TRBJ1-1, with 8 bases fitting TRBD1. The CDR3 sequence is 15 residues long. Trimming at V came to 4 bases and at J to 3 bases, leaving 10 bases not matched to a gene. From germline, CDR1 is GTSNPN and CDR2 SVGIG (reference sequence). As DNA, the CDR3 is TGTGCCTGGACCACGGACAGGGAAGTTGACACTGAAGCTTTCTTT. This gives the protein CAWTTDREVDTEAFF.

This clone was seen only a few times. The chain has TRBV11-3 and TRBJ1-1, with a weak D call TRBD1 (6 bases). Deletions cut 5 bases from V and 3 bases from J, with 16 bases between. CDR1 is SGHNT and CDR2 is YENEEA in the germline V gene. The CDR3 extends over 15 amino acids. The CDR3 bases are TGTGCCAGCAGCCCAAGGGGGGGGTCGGACACTGAAGCTTTCTTT. The encoded protein is CASSPRGGSDTEAFF.

The chain carries TRBV29-1 and TRBJ1-1; 8 bases align to TRBD1. The V and J ends lost 1 base and 5 bases, in that order; junction bases with no gene match: 12. The CDR3 extends over 16 amino acids. The germline CDR1 and CDR2 sequences are SQVTM and ANQGSEA. CDR3 amino acids: CSVEGAGGEWGTEAFF. The CDR3 nucleotides read TGCAGCGTTGAAGGGGCAGGGGGCGAATGGGGAACTGAAGCTTTCTTT.

V gene TRBV7-2 combines with J gene TRBJ2-7, with 7 bases lining up with TRBD1. The germline CDR1 and CDR2 sequences are SGHTA and FQGNSA. CDR3 length: 13 amino acids. The trim removed 5 bases at V and 5 bases at J, leaving 6 bases unmatched. The CDR3 bases are TGTGCCAGCAGCGGGGTTACAGGGGACGAGCAGTACTTC. Translated: CASSGVTGDEQYF. Full variable domain (remainder filled in from reference TRBV7-2 and TRBJ2-7): GAGVSQSPSNKVTEKGKDVELRCDPISGHTALYWYRQSLGQGLEFLIYFQGNSAPDKSGLPSDRFSAERTGGSVSTLTIQRTQQEDSAVYLCASSGVTGDEQYFGPGTRLTVT.

This clone was detected only a few times. The J gene is TRBJ2-1, the V gene TRBV10-3; 8 positions agree with TRBD1. The CDR3 contains 15 residues. Germline loops: CDR1 ENHRY, CDR2 SYGVKD. Losses at the gene ends were 8 bases for V and 6 bases for J; bases not matched to a gene: 12. CDR3 in amino acids: CAILGRQGHGNEQFF. The CDR3, as DNA: TGTGCCATCCTTGGCCGACAGGGGCACGGCAATGAGCAGTTCTTC.

The gene calls are TRBV9 and TRBJ1-4, with a weak D call TRBD1 (6 bases). Trimming stripped 4 bases from V and 0 bases from J, with 10 bases between. The CDR3 is 15 amino acids. The germline CDR1 and CDR2 sequences are SGDLS and YYNGEE. DNA of the CDR3: TGTGCCAGCAGCTTCCGGACAGCAACTAATGAAAAACTGTTTTTT. Translating gives CASSFRTATNEKLFF.

This chain uses TRBV27 with TRBJ2-2; 7 bases align to TRBD1. CDR1 MNHEY and CDR2 SMNVEV come from the germline V gene (reference sequence). V dropped 3 bases and J dropped 3; count of bases not matched to a gene: 1. The CDR3 is 14 amino acids. CDR3: CASSLTGYTGELFF. Here the CDR3 DNA reads TGTGCCAGCAGTTTGACAGGGTACACCGGGGAGCTGTTTTTT.